The clone carrying this T cell receptor beta chain was recorded only once. Its antigen remains unknown. This entry belongs to a study of T-cell memory formation after mild COVID-19. Study as a whole: TCR clusters showed largely donor specificity.

TCRalpha and TCRbeta libraries used 5'RACE with constant-segment primers and UMIs. MiXCR was run by TCRdb on the 5' RACE reads, yielding one entry per CDR3 protein. The data show over 450,000 distinct CDR3 sequences, over 20% seen once. The V gene's germline CDR1 is SGHNT and CDR2 YYREEE (reference sequence). The CDR3 has 17 amino acids. Unmatched junction bases numbered 6, after V lost 1 base and J lost 2 bases. Study-level results: Specificity for SARS-CoV-2 was not confirmed among the second-wave clones peaking on day 37. Within pre-infection memory, some responding clones were found, suggesting cross-reactive memory joined.

The V and J genes are TRBV5-4 and TRBJ2-6; 7 nucleotides match TRBD2. The sample comprised PBMCs or a T cell subset sorted from them (not recorded which). This TCR came from an adult woman who had mild COVID-19 (a few samples of this study predate the infection). Cell type and time point are not known. This chain's CDR3 is CASSLRSGAAGANVLTF. As DNA, the CDR3 is TGTGCCAGCAGCTTGCGGAGCGGGGCTGCTGGGGCCAACGTCCTGACTTTC.